Sequencing of this T cell receptor beta chain was carried out in a study of T cells in tuberculosis. Cells were sorted from thawed PBMC rested overnight and stained with GMM-loaded CD1B tetramer, viability dye and anti-CD3. C32 glucose monomycolate from Rhodococcus equi was loaded onto the CD1B tetramers. PBMC for tetramer sorting were first depleted of CD14-expressing monocytes. Tetramer-negative cells, some 95,000 per donor, were also sorted. Chain pairing is unknown; alpha and beta were sequenced separately. Sequencing was performed with immunoSEQ multiplex PCR; in TCRdb, only in-frame clones are kept and a portion is missing. Of about 54,000 clones listed, approximately 91% are singletons. The CDR3 contains 15 residues. V lost 8 bases to trimming and J lost 7 bases; unmatched junction nucleotides: 13. Germline CDR1 and CDR2: MNHEY and SVGAGI.

The sample consisted of CD1b-GMM tetramer-negative cells sorted from PBMCs. This clonotype was obtained from an adult woman with latent tuberculosis. This chain connects TRBV6-5 to TRBJ2-5; 10 bases fit TRBD2. Here the CDR3 DNA reads TGTGCCAGCCGAACTAATAGCGGGAGGTTTGGGACCCAGTACTTC. Amino acid sequence: CASRTNSGRFGTQYF.